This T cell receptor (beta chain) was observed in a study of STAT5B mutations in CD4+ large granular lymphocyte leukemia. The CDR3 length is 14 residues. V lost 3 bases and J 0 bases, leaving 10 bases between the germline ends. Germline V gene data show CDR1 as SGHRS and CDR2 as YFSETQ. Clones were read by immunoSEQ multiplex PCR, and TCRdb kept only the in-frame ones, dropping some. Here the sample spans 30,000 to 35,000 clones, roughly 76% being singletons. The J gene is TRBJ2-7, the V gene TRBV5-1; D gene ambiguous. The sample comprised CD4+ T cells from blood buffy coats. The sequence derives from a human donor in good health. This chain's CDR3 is CASSWAVNSYEQYF. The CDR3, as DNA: TGCGCCAGCAGCTGGGCTGTTAACTCCTACGAGCAGTACTTC.